This T cell receptor beta chain emerged from a study of blood T cell repertoires in COVID-19. Per the authors' pipeline: Estimation of nucleated cell counts relied on the amplification of reference gene primers. Profiled with immunoSEQ multiplex PCR; TCRdb holds only in-frame clones, not every one. V, J and clone size are those of that table, while D and trimming were read from the DNA. The table records some 180,000 clones, approximately 80% of them present only once. The CDR3 loop spans 12 amino acids. V was shortened by 3 bases and J by 6 bases, with 9 bases between the two germline ends. CDR1 KGHSH and CDR2 LQKENI come from the germline V gene. Participants were aged about 18 to 89 years, lived in under 25 US areas, and enrolled virtually. Membership in each cohort depended on participant-reported clinical history. During the 2 weeks before they entered the study, exposed participants had met someone with a PCR-confirmed or clinician-diagnosed COVID-19 case.

The sequence derives from a man in his 60s who had been exposed to COVID-19. Sequencing was done on a sample of PBMCs or T cells enriched from blood (not recorded which). The rearrangement uses TRBV18 and TRBJ2-7; D is uncertain. CDR3 DNA sequence: TGTGCCAGCTCACCCGCTAGATCCGAGCAGTACTTC. This sequence encodes CASSPARSEQYF.